This T cell receptor beta chain was found in a study of OX40 agonist ivuxolimab in advanced cancers. Trimming cost V 0 bases and J 7 bases, with 16 bases left between them. The length of the CDR3 is 16 residues. Germline-derived CDR1 and CDR2 are LGHNA and YSLEER. Autoimmune disease history or systemic immunosuppression excluded patients. TCRdb's copy holds only in-frame clones and misses some; the assay was immunoSEQ multiplex PCR. The sample has roughly 93,000 clones, about 90% seen once. The chain combines TRBV4-3 with TRBJ2-1, with D hard to call. The source was CD4+ or CD8+ T cells sorted from blood, collected in a trial of the OX40 agonist ivuxolimab. The TCR comes from an adult with an advanced solid tumor such as melanoma, head and neck, liver or kidney cancer. CDR3 region: CASSQEQSYSGNEQFF. The CDR3 DNA sequence: TGCGCCAGCAGCCAAGAACAGAGTTATAGTGGTAATGAGCAGTTCTTC.